The clone carrying this T cell receptor (beta chain) was seen a single time. Its specificity is unknown. Unique molecular identifiers were carried by the TCR beta cDNA libraries. TCRdb re-derived calls from the PCR reads in MiXCR, one entry per CDR3 protein. The sample includes about 430,000 distinct CDR3 sequences, approximately 39% of them seen just once. These data come from a study of post-analysis software for immune sequencing data. Whole-study results and caveats: Diversity measured as normalized Chao1 was significantly lower in multiple sclerosis patients than in controls. By F measure, samples from a shared preparation batch strongly co-clustered.

The sequence came from a girl aged 2 to 9 with multiple sclerosis. Source material: blood.

The CDR3, as DNA: TGTGCCACCGGACCCCCCGGGCTAGCGGGCAATGAGCAGTTCTTC. It translates to CATGPPGLAGNEQFF. The chain recombines TRBV19 with TRBJ2-1; 8 nucleotides match TRBD2. This CDR3 is built from 15 residues. Looked up from germline, CDR1 is LNHDA and CDR2 is SQIVND (reference sequence). The V segment lost 10 bases and the J segment 6 bases; nucleotides outside the gene matches: 14.